The source of this TCR beta chain is a study of T cell responses to AZD1222 COVID-19 vaccine. Measured with immunoSEQ multiplex PCR; TCRdb has only the in-frame clones, and not every one. The sample lists about 190,000 clones, 90% to 95% occurring once. Trimming removed 2 bases from V and 0 bases from J; junction bases left unmatched: 6. CDR3 size: 18 residues. Looked up from germline, CDR1 is MRHNA and CDR2 is SNTAGT. Study conclusions and caveats: All repertoire sampling was performed exclusively after the peak T cell response. CD4 TCRs linked to vaccination spanned spike, dominating at 160-218 and 743-854. Targets within unmutated variant regions were reportedly found for nearly half of spike-specific TCRs.

Remarks on this clone: Its target is not known.

The TCR was taken from an adult in good health. The chain combines TRBV6-4 with TRBJ2-1; 11 bases align to TRBD2. Source: peripheral blood, taken on day 0 of AZD1222 vaccination. In nucleotides, the CDR3 is TGTGCCAGCAGTGACGATCTCGGGACTAGCGGCTCCTACAATGAGCAGTTCTTC. This codes for CASSDDLGTSGSYNEQFF.